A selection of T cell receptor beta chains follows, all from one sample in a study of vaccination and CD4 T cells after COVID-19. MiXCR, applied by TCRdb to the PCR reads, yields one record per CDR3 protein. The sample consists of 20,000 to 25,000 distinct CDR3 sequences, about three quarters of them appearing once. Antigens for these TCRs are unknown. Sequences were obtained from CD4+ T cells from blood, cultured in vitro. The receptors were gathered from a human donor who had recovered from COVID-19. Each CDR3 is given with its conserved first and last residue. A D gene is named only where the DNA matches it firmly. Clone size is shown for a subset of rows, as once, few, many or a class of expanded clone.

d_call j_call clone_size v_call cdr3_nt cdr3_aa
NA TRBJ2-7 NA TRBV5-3 TGTGCCAGAAGCTTGGGACAGGCCCGCCGGTACTTC CARSLGQARRYF
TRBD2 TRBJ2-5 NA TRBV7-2 TGTGCCAGCAGCTCGGGACTAGCGAAAGAGACCCAGTACTTC CASSSGLAKETQYF
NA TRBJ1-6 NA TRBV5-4 TGTGCCAGCAGCCCCGAAGTCAGCCTTAATTCACCCCTCCACTTT CASSPEVSLNSPLHF
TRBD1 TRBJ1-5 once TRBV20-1 TGCAGTGCTAGAGAGGGCCAGGGGGCGGACCCCCAGCATTTT CSAREGQGADPQHF
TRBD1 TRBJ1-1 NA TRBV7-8 TGTGCCAGCAGCTTAGGGGGACAGGGGGCGGTTTCGGGCACTGAAGCTTTCTTT CASSLGGQGAVSGTEAFF
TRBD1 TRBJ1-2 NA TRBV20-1 TGCAGTGCCGACAGGGGAGGCTATGGCTACACCTTC CSADRGGYGYTF
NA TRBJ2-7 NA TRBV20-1 TGCAGTGCTGGGGTGAAGGGAGGGGGTCTCTCCTACGAGCAGTACTTC CSAGVKGGGLSYEQYF
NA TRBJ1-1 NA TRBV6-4 TGTGCCAGCAGGAGGACCTTCTTAGAGGACACTGAAGCTTTCTTT CASRRTFLEDTEAFF
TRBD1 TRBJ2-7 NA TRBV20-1 TGCAGTGCTAACCGGGACAGTTACGAGCAGTACTTC CSANRDSYEQYF
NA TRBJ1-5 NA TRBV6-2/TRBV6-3 TGTGCCAGCAGTTACGCTGCCTATAGCAATCAGCCCCAGCATTTT CASSYAAYSNQPQHF
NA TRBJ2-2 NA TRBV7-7 TGTGCTAGCAGCCCGAGTAACACCGGGGAGCTGTTTTTT CASSPSNTGELFF
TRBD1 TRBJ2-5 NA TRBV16 TGTGCCAGCAGCCAATCAAGGGGGCTCGGAGAGACCCAGTACTTC CASSQSRGLGETQYF
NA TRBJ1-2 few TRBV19 TGTGCCAGTAGTATTGCCCCACAGGGATATCGGTATGGCTACACCTTC CASSIAPQGYRYGYTF
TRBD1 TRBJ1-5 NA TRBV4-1 TGCGCCAGCAGCCCGACGGGACAGCGCAATCAGCCCCAGCATTTT CASSPTGQRNQPQHF
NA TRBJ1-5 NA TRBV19 TGTGCCAGTACCCTGGGGGGGAGGATTAATCAGCCCCAGCATTTT CASTLGGRINQPQHF
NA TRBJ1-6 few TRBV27 TGTGCCAGCAGTTTGTCGGAGATTCGTTCACCCCTCCACTTT CASSLSEIRSPLHF
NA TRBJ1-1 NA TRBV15 TGTGCCACCAGCAGAGAACCGAACACTGAAGCTTTCTTT CATSREPNTEAFF
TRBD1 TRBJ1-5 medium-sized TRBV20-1 TGCAGTGCTCCCGACAGGGCAAATCAGCCCCAGCATTTT CSAPDRANQPQHF
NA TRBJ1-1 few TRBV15 TGTGCCACCAGCACCCAGGGGAACACTGAAGCTTTCTTT CATSTQGNTEAFF
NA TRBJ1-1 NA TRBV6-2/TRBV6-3 TGTGCCAGCAGTTACTCGGGGGGGGGCACTGAAGCTTTCTTT CASSYSGGGTEAFF
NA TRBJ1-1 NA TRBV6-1 TGTGCCAGCAGTCTCCCTGGGCAGGTTAAAGCTTTCTTT CASSLPGQVKAFF
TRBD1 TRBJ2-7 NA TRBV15 TGTGCCACCAGCAGGATCGACAGGGACGACGAGCAGTACTTC CATSRIDRDDEQYF
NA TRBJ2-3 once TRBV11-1 TGTGCCAGCAGCCCGCAGACAGATACGCAGTATTTT CASSPQTDTQYF
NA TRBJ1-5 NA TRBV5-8 TGTGCCAGCAGCCCGGGTGGGCCCCAGCATTTT CASSPGGPQHF
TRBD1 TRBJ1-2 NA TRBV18 TGTGCCAGCTCAAGGACAGGGATTGATGGCTACACCTTC CASSRTGIDGYTF
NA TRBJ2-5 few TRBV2 TGTGCCAGCTGGAGGATTACCACGGCCCAGTACTTC CASWRITTAQYF
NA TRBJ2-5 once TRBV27 TGTGCCAGCAGCCGCAGGGGAGGCGGGGTCAATTTTGGGGCCCAGTACTTC CASSRRGGGVNFGAQYF
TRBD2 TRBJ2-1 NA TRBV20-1 TGCAGTGCTAGAGACACTAGCGGGAGGGTGGCCTACAATGAGCAGTTCTTC CSARDTSGRVAYNEQFF